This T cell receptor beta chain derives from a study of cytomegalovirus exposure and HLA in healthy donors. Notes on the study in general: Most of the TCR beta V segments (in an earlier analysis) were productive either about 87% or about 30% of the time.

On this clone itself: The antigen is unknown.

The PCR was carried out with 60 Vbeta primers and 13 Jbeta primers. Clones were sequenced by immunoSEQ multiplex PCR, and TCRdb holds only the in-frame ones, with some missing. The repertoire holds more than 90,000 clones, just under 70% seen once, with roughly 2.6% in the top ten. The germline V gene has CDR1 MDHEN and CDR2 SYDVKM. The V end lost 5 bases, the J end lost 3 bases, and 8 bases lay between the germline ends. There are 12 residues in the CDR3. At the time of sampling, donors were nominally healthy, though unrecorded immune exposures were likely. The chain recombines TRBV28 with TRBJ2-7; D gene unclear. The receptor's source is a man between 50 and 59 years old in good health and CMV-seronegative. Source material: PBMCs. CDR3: CASSPPGYEQYF. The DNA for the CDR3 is TGTGCCAGCAGTCCTCCCGGCTACGAGCAGTACTTC.